A single sample gave rise to the 29 T cell receptor beta chains below, sequenced in a study of blood T cell repertoires in COVID-19. The assay was immunoSEQ multiplex PCR, and TCRdb's table has in-frame clones only and misses some. The data hold around 220,000 clones, with under 90% observed a single time. Sequencing was performed on peripheral blood. Receptor source: a man in his fifties or sixties with acute or convalescent COVID-19.

A word on this clone: Other DNA sequences in the same sample also yield this CDR3. The chain carries TRBV6-2 or TRBV6-3 and TRBJ2-5, with 7 bases lining up with TRBD2. The germline CDR1 and CDR2 sequences are MNHEY and SVGEGT. The CDR3 spans 14 residues. Trimming removed 2 bases from V and 1 base from J; junction bases left unmatched: 1. The CDR3 loop reads CASSYGLVQETQYF. For the CDR3, the DNA is TGTGCCAGCAGTTACGGACTAGTCCAAGAGACCCAGTACTTC.

V gene TRBV27 combines with J gene TRBJ2-7; no definite D call. Deletions cut 4 bases from V and 0 bases from J, with 10 bases between. Germline CDR1 reads MNHEY; CDR2 reads SMNVEV (reference sequence). The CDR3 spans 14 residues. The CDR3 here is CASSSSQVSYEQYF. The CDR3 DNA sequence: TGTGCCAGCAGTTCAAGCCAGGTCTCCTACGAGCAGTACTTC.

The genes are TRBV10-3 and TRBJ2-3; 9 positions agree with TRBD1. Germline values: CDR1 ENHRY, CDR2 SYGVKD. This CDR3 is 13 amino acids long. The junction had 1 base not matched to a gene; V was cut back by 6 bases and J by 3 bases. CDR3 sequence: CAIRGQGTDTQYF. For the CDR3, the DNA is TGTGCCATCAGAGGACAGGGGACAGATACGCAGTATTTT.

The rearrangement joins TRBV10-3 to TRBJ2-1; TRBD2 matches 7 bases. The CDR3 is made up of 16 amino acids. CDR1 is ENHRY and CDR2 is SYGVKD in the germline V gene. V was clipped by 3 bases and J by 0 bases; unmatched bases: 5. DNA of the CDR3: TGTGCCATCAGTGATCGCGGGGGACTCTCCTACAATGAGCAGTTCTTC. Translation: CAISDRGGLSYNEQFF.

This chain joins TRBV27 and TRBJ2-7, with D possibly being TRBD1 (6 bases). V lost 8 bases, J lost 5 bases, and 19 bases lay in between. The CDR3 contains 14 residues. CDR1 is MNHEY, CDR2 SMNVEV, per germline (reference sequence). The CDR3, as DNA: TGTGCCAGCGGAGACAGGCTCCCGACACACGAGCAGTACTTC. Protein product: CASGDRLPTHEQYF.

J is TRBJ2-7 and V is TRBV4-1; D may be TRBD1 (5 bases). The CDR3 loop spans 14 amino acids. V was cut by 4 bases and J by 7 bases, with 17 bases left in between. CDR1 and CDR2 (germline): MGHRA, YSYEKL. The DNA for the CDR3 is TGCGCCAGCAGCCTCGAACGCAGGGTGGGGGAGCAGTACTTC. Amino acids: CASSLERRVGEQYF.

The chain joins TRBV5-1 to TRBJ1-2; D is ambiguous. The CDR3 extends over 14 amino acids. Per germline, CDR1 SGHRS and CDR2 YFSETQ. The V end was cut by 0 bases, the J end by 2 bases, with 8 bases between. CDR3 sequence (DNA): TGCGCCAGCAGCTTGGGTTCGGGGAACTATGGCTACACCTTC. Protein product: CASSLGSGNYGYTF. The full variable domain, with the rest looked up from reference TRBV5-1 and TRBJ1-2, is KAGVTQTPRYLIKTRGQQVTLSCSPISGHRSVSWYQQTPGQGLQFLFEYFSETQRNKGNFPGRFSGRQFSNSRSEMNVSTLELGDSALYLCASSLGSGNYGYTFGSGTRLTVV.

The chain carries TRBV3-1 (or the pseudogene TRBV3-2) and TRBJ2-3; D call uncertain. Per germline, CDR1 LGHDT and CDR2 YNNKEL (reference sequence). Trimming took off 2 bases at V and 5 bases at J, with 17 bases between the two ends. The CDR3 sequence is 16 residues long. CDR3 coding DNA: TGTGCCAGCAGCCAAAACCATGCTCCACAAGTAGATACGCAGTATTTT. Translated, it gives CASSQNHAPQVDTQYF.

The chain has TRBV5-4 and TRBJ1-1; tentatively, D is TRBD1 (5 bases). V lost 3 bases and J lost 2, with 8 bases in between. The CDR3 is 13 amino acids. Germline V gives CDR1 SGHNT, CDR2 YYREEE (reference sequence). The CDR3 reads CASSYDRNTEAFF. In DNA form, the CDR3 reads TGTGCCAGCAGCTATGACAGAAACACTGAAGCTTTCTTT. Combining the CDR3 with reference TRBV5-4 and TRBJ1-1 gives the whole variable domain ETGVTQSPTHLIKTRGQQVTLRCSSQSGHNTVSWYQQALGQGPQFIFQYYREEENGRGNFPPRFSGLQFPNYSSELNVNALELDDSALYLCASSYDRNTEAFFGQGTRLTVV.

This clone was found once. The chain couples TRBV10-2 to TRBJ1-2, with a possible D match to TRBD1 (6 bases). The CDR3 contains 14 residues. Germline V gene data show CDR1 as WSHSY and CDR2 as SAAADI. Deletions cut 0 bases from V and 4 bases from J, with 9 bases between. The CDR3 sequence is CASSESGQFYGYTF. The CDR3, as DNA: TGCGCCAGCAGTGAGTCAGGACAGTTCTATGGCTACACCTTC.

The chain employs TRBV14 and TRBJ2-1; D gene uncertain. Deletions cut 1 base from V and 0 bases from J, with 7 bases between. Per germline, CDR1 SGHDN and CDR2 FVKESK. There are 15 residues in the CDR3. Here the CDR3 reads CASSQVRVSYNEQFF. The CDR3 nucleotides are TGTGCCAGCAGCCAAGTAAGAGTCTCCTACAATGAGCAGTTCTTC.

The chain combines TRBV6-5 with TRBJ1-5; the D gene is possibly TRBD1 (5 bases). Between the trimmed V and J ends, which lost 0 bases and 6 bases, there was a span of 12 bases. CDR1 is MNHEY and CDR2 is SVGAGI in the germline V gene. The CDR3 is made up of 15 amino acids. CDR3 DNA sequence: TGTGCCAGCAGTTACTCGATAACAGGCGCTCAGCCCCAGCATTTT. Translating gives CASSYSITGAQPQHF.

The rearrangement links TRBV12-3 or TRBV12-4 to TRBJ1-2; no firm D call. The germline V and J ends were trimmed by 2 bases and 8 bases, with 9 bases remaining between them. This CDR3 region has 12 residues. The CDR3, as DNA: TGTGCCAGCAGTTTAATGAGCGGCGGCTACACCTTC. It encodes CASSLMSGGYTF.

The chain employs TRBV19 and TRBJ1-2, with D hard to call. V lost 5 bases and J lost 8, with 12 bases in between. CDR1 is LNHDA, CDR2 SQIVND, per germline (reference sequence). The CDR3 sequence is 12 residues long. The CDR3 spells CASSPRGIGYTF. DNA for the CDR3: TGTGCCAGTAGTCCCCGCGGTATCGGCTACACCTTC. Combining the CDR3 with reference TRBV19 and TRBJ1-2 gives the whole variable domain DGGITQSPKYLFRKEGQNVTLSCEQNLNHDAMYWYRQDPGQGLRLIYYSQIVNDFQKGDIAEGYSVSREKKESFPLTVTSAQKNPTAFYLCASSPRGIGYTFGSGTRLTVV.

This chain links TRBV2 with TRBJ1-2, with 10 bases identical to TRBD1. CDR1 SNHLY and CDR2 FYNNEI come from the germline V gene. With V trimmed by 1 base and J by 8 bases, 7 bases remained unmatched. The CDR3 is 15 residues long. This CDR3 reads CASSEGGQGISGYTF. The CDR3 DNA reads as TGTGCCAGCAGTGAAGGGGGACAGGGGATTTCGGGCTACACCTTC.

The rearrangement uses TRBV27 and TRBJ1-5; tentative D call: TRBD1 (6 bases). Germline CDR1 reads MNHEY; CDR2 reads SMNVEV (reference sequence). The ends were cut back, 5 bases at V and 7 bases at J, with 12 bases in the middle. This CDR3 comprises 13 residues. CDR3 amino acids: CASSIQGTQPQHF. CDR3 sequence (DNA): TGTGCCAGCAGTATACAGGGTACGCAGCCCCAGCATTTT.

This clone showed up just once. J is TRBJ1-5 and V is TRBV2; no clear D gene. V lost 3 bases to trimming and J lost 0 bases, with 9 bases between them. This CDR3 region has 15 residues. Germline V CDR1 and CDR2: SNHLY, FYNNEI. In DNA form, the CDR3 reads TGTGCCAGCAGTGACGAGAGCCTTAGCAATCAGCCCCAGCATTTT. Translated, it gives CASSDESLSNQPQHF. Full variable domain (outside the CDR3, taken from reference TRBV2 and TRBJ1-5): EPEVTQTPSHQVTQMGQEVILRCVPISNHLYFYWYRQILGQKVEFLVSFYNNEISEKSEIFDDQFSVERPDGSNFTLKIRSTKLEDSAMYFCASSDESLSNQPQHFGDGTRLSIL.

The rearrangement joins TRBV18 to TRBJ1-1; 7 bases match TRBD1. The CDR3 length is 13 residues. Germline CDR1 reads KGHSH; CDR2 reads LQKENI. Trimming cost V 6 bases and J 7 bases; bases outside gene matches: 8. For the CDR3, the DNA is TGTGCCAGCTCTCTCGACAGGGAAGGTGAAGCTTTCTTT. Translating gives CASSLDREGEAFF.

This rearrangement joins TRBV5-1 to TRBJ1-2; D is perhaps TRBD1 (6 bases). The CDR3 is 16 amino acids. Germline V CDR1 and CDR2: SGHRS, YFSETQ. Deletions cut 0 bases from V and 4 bases from J, with 16 bases between. For the CDR3, the DNA is TGCGCCAGCAGCTTGGCCGAGGTAGGGGGAGTCTATGGCTACACCTTC. Its translation: CASSLAEVGGVYGYTF.

CDR3 sequence reads: CASSFYSGNTIYF. Here the CDR3 DNA reads TGTGCCAGCAGTTTCTACTCTGGAAACACCATATATTTT. V is TRBV12-3 or TRBV12-4 and J is TRBJ1-3, with D uncertain. Trimming took off 3 bases at V and 0 bases at J, with 3 bases between the two ends. The CDR3 has 13 residues.

The gene calls are TRBV2 and TRBJ1-2; unclear D gene. CDR3 length: 13 residues. From germline, CDR1 is SNHLY and CDR2 FYNNEI. The ends were cut back, 6 bases at V and 4 bases at J, with 12 bases in the middle. DNA for the CDR3: TGTGCCAGCAGCGACGTCGCTAGCTATGGCTACACCTTC. It encodes CASSDVASYGYTF.

The V and J genes are TRBV20-1 and TRBJ1-2; D is unclear. Germline CDR1 and CDR2: DFQATT and SNEGSKA (reference sequence). The V end lost 7 bases, the J end lost 7 bases, and 13 bases lay between the germline ends. The CDR3 runs 11 residues. The CDR3 DNA reads TGCAGTGTCCGCAGGCTTCTTGGCTACACCTTC. Amino acid sequence: CSVRRLLGYTF.

The V gene is TRBV5-1, the J gene TRBJ1-1; a possible D gene is TRBD1 (6 bases). The germline gives CDR1 SGHRS, CDR2 YFSETQ. Trimming removed 0 bases from V and 6 bases from J, with 15 bases in between. The CDR3 extends over 15 amino acids. Here the CDR3 reads CASSLEQGRSPEAFF. The CDR3 DNA follows: TGCGCCAGCAGCTTGGAACAGGGACGAAGCCCTGAAGCTTTCTTT.

The chain has TRBV11-2 and TRBJ1-2; D is perhaps TRBD1 (6 bases). Trimming stripped 5 bases from V and 2 bases from J, with 15 bases between. The CDR3 has 15 residues. Germline assignment: CDR1 SGHAT and CDR2 FQNNGV. The CDR3 is CASSLTTGLNYGYTF. The CDR3 nucleotides read TGTGCCAGCAGCCTAACGACAGGACTCAACTATGGCTACACCTTC.

This chain joins TRBV5-8 and TRBJ2-7; 11 bases fit TRBD1. This CDR3 region has 16 residues. The V segment lost 0 bases and the J segment 5 bases; nucleotides outside the gene matches: 7. The germline CDR1 and CDR2 sequences are SGHTS and YDEGEE. DNA for the CDR3: TGTGCCAGCAGCTTGGAATCAGGACAGGGGGCTAACGAGCAGTACTTC. Protein product: CASSLESGQGANEQYF.

This clone has just one count. The rearrangement links TRBV18 to TRBJ1-5; TRBD1 aligns across 7 bases. Germline CDR1 KGHSH, CDR2 LQKENI. V was clipped by 2 bases and J by 1 base; unmatched bases: 11. The CDR3 runs to 18 residues. The CDR3 loop is CASSPDRVIGGSNQPQHF. As DNA, the CDR3 is TGTGCCAGCTCACCAGACAGGGTTATTGGTGGGAGCAATCAGCCCCAGCATTTT.

The chain has TRBV6-1 and TRBJ2-7, with a weak D call TRBD1 (6 bases). The CDR3 has 13 residues. The V and J ends lost 3 bases and 2 bases respectively, with 8 bases between them. Germline values: CDR1 MNHNS, CDR2 SASEGT. The chain's CDR3 is CASSENRAYEQYF. For the CDR3, the DNA is TGTGCCAGCAGTGAGAACAGGGCCTACGAGCAGTACTTC.

This clone has just one count. V gene TRBV12-3 or TRBV12-4 combines with J gene TRBJ1-1; D uncertain. This CDR3 contains 13 residues. The ends were cut back, 8 bases at V and 0 bases at J, with 10 bases in the middle. The CDR3 reads CASGSAVNTEAFF. For the CDR3, the DNA is TGTGCCAGCGGCTCCGCCGTGAACACTGAAGCTTTCTTT.

This chain connects TRBV29-1 to TRBJ1-2; 9 nucleotides align to TRBD1. Per the germline V gene, CDR1 is SQVTM and CDR2 is ANQGSEA. Unmatched junction bases numbered 6, after V lost 5 bases and J lost 2 bases. The CDR3 loop spans 14 amino acids. Here the CDR3 reads CSVWGTGSNYGYTF. The DNA of the CDR3 is TGCAGCGTTTGGGGGACAGGGTCGAACTATGGCTACACCTTC.